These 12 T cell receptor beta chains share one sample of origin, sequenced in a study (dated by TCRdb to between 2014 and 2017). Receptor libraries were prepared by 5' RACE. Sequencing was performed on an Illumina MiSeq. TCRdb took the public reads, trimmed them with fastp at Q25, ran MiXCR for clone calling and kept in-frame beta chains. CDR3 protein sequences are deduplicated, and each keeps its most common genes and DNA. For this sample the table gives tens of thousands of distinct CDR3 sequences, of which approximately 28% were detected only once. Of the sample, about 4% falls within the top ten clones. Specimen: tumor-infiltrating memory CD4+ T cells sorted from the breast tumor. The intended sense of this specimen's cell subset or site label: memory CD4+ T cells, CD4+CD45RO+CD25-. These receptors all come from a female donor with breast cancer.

The chain's CDR3 is CASSPRTSGGPYEQYF. The CDR3 nucleotides are TGCGCCAGCAGCCCGCGGACTAGCGGGGGGCCCTACGAGCAGTACTTC. The chain carries TRBV4-1 and TRBJ2-7; the match to TRBD2 covers 14 bases. V trimming: 4 bases; J trimming: 2 bases; junction bases outside the gene matches: 4. This CDR3 comprises 16 residues. Germline CDR1 and CDR2: MGHRA and YSYEKL.

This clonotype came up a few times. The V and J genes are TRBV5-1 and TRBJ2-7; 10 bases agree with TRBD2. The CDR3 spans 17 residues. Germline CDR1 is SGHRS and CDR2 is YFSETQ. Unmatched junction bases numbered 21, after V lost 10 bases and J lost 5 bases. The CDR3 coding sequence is TGCGCCGGGAATTTAGCGGGAGGATCCCGGAAAAGCGACGAGCAGTACTTC. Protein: CAGNLAGGSRKSDEQYF.

For the CDR3, the DNA is TGTGCCACCAGCAGAGATAGGAATCTTGAAAAACTGTTTTTT. Residues: CATSRDRNLEKLFF. The V and J genes are TRBV15 and TRBJ1-4; no clear D gene. The CDR3 totals 14 residues. Germline lookup yields CDR1 LNHNV and CDR2 YYDKDF (reference sequence). Trimming removed 0 bases from V and 7 bases from J, with 9 bases in between.

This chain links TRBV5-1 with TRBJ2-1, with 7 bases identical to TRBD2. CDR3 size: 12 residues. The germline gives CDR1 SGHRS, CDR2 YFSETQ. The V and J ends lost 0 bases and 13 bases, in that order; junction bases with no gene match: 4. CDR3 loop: CASSLESGNQFF. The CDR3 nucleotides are TGCGCCAGCAGCTTGGAAAGCGGGAATCAGTTCTTC.

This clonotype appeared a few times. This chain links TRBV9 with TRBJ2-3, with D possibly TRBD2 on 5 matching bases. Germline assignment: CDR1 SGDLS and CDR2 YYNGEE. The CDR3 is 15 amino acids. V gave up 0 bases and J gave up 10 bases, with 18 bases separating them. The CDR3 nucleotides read TGTGCCAGCAGCGTAGTCCCAGGCCCCGGAGCGGCGCAGTATTTT. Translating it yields CASSVVPGPGAAQYF.

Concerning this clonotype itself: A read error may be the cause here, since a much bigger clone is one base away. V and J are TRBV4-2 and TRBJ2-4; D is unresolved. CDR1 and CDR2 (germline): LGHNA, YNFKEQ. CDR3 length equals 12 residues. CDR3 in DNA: TGTGCCAGCAGCCAGGACGGAAACATTCGGTACTTC. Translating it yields CASSQDGNIRYF.

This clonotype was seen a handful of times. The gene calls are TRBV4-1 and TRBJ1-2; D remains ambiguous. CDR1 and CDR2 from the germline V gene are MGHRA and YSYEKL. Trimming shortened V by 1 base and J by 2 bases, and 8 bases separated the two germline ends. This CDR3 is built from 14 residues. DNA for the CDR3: TGCGCCAGCAGCCAAGTCGAGAGGAACTATGGCTACACCTTC. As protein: CASSQVERNYGYTF.

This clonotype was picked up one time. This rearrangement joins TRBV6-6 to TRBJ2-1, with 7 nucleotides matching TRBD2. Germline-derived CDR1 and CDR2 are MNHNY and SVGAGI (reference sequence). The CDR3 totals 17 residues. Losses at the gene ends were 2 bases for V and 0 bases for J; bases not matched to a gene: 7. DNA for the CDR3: TGTGCCAGCAGTTACGGGAGGGGCCGGAGCTCCTACAATGAGCAGTTCTTC. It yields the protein CASSYGRGRSSYNEQFF.

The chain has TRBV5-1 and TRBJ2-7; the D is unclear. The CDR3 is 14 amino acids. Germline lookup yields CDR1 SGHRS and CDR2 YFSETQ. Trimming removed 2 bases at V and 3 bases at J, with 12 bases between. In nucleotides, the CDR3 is TGCGCCAGCAGCTTTTCTGAGAATGGCTACGAGCAGTACTTC. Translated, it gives CASSFSENGYEQYF.

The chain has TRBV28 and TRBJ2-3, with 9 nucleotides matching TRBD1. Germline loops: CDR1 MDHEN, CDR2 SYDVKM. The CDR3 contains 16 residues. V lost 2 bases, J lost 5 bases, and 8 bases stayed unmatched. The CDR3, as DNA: TGTGCCAGCAGTTTAAGGAGGAGGACAGGGGTAGATACGCAGTATTTT. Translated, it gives CASSLRRRTGVDTQYF.

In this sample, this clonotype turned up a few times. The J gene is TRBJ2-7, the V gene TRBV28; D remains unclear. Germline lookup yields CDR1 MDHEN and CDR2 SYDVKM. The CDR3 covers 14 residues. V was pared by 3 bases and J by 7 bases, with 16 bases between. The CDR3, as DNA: TGTGCCAGCAGTTTGGTTCCAGGTGGGTTGGAGCAGTACTTC. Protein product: CASSLVPGGLEQYF. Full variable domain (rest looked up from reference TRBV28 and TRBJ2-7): DVKVTQSSRYLVKRTGEKVFLECVQDMDHENMFWYRQDPGLGLRLIYFSYDVKMKEKGDIPEGYSVSREKKERFSLILESASTNQTSMYLCASSLVPGGLEQYFGPGTRLTVT.

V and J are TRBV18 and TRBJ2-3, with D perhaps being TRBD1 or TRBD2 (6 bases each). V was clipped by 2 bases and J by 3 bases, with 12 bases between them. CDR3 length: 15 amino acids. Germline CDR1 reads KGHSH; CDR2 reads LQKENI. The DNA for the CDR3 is TGTGCCAGCTCACCATGGCAGGGGAGGACAGATACGCAGTATTTT. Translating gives CASSPWQGRTDTQYF.